This TCR beta chain was recorded in a study of CD8 T cells in Susac syndrome. With random hexamers, roughly 0.45 to 1 ug RNA was reverse transcribed. Amplification of TCR beta CDR3 was carried out by immunoSEQ multiplex PCR, which covered 54 Vbeta and 13 Jbeta segments. MiXCR, run by TCRdb on the immunoSEQ multiplex PCR reads, gives a single entry per CDR3 protein. Here the sample spans about 210,000 distinct CDR3 sequences, roughly 96% being singletons. The V and J ends lost 2 bases and 4 bases respectively, with 11 bases between them. CDR3 length: 13 amino acids. Germline V CDR1 and CDR2: DFQATT, SNEGSKA (reference sequence). TCR beta sequences were obtained from blood CD8+ and CD4+ T cells. The multiple sclerosis control group comprised treatment-naive patients with stable or active relapsing-remitting disease. Negative isolation yielded the CD8+ and CD4+ T cells, while FACS enriched the TEMRA cells.

The sequence came from a human donor with multiple sclerosis. The gene calls are TRBV20-1 and TRBJ1-1; D is uncertain. Sequencing was performed on CD4+ T cells from PBMCs. The CDR3 bases are TGCAGTGCTAGAAGCCCCCTGGGCACTGAAGCTTTCTTT. As protein: CSARSPLGTEAFF.